This TCR beta chain was sequenced during a study of PD-L1 blockade in urothelial cancer (TCRdb year 2017). For context, the study as a whole: Therapy was started in 2014 for all patients, and atezolizumab 1,200 mg was administered intravenously every 3 weeks. About 90% of the 29 patients were males with bladder-origin urothelial cancer, and about 65% of the roughly 30 reported a prior smoking history. An ECOG performance status of 0 or 1 was recorded for the patients, and 0 to 3 prior chemotherapy regimens had been received by the patients. Blood samples were analyzed 3 weeks after the start of treatment (second dose) and 6 weeks after the start of treatment. A median of 141,255 T cells and 80,000 to 95,000 unique TCRs was obtained from blood samples, and a median clonality of 0.080 was observed. The study was an exploratory multi-omic analysis of somatic, immune and clinical correlates of response to PD-L1 blockade with atezolizumab in urothelial cancer. Pretreatment tumor samples, along with matched peripheral blood collected serially before and after atezolizumab treatment, underwent TCR sequencing. Durable clinical benefit meant progression-free survival longer than 6 months, and TCR features were also tested against progression-free and overall survival. In the same patients, whole exome sequencing and RNA sequencing of pretreatment tumors were performed in addition to TCR sequencing. Durable clinical benefit was achieved by nine patients but not by the remaining 20. Pretreatment blood TCR-seq was available for fewer than 30 patients, at least one posttreatment blood collection was obtained for approximately 25 patients, and tumor TCR-seq was available for approximately 25 patients.

The CDR3 has 16 amino acids, counting the end cysteine and phenylalanine. The DNA shown is the 48-base CDR3, in frame from base 1. CDR1 and CDR2 are read off the germline V gene as SGDLS and YYNGEE. Relative to germline, V is missing 0 bases and J is missing 4 bases, with 8 bases of the junction outside any gene match. Each PCR received spiked-in synthetic TCR analog templates so that absolute template abundance could be estimated from read counts. TCRbeta CDR3 regions were amplified from genomic DNA with bias-controlled V and J gene primers using the immunoSEQ assay. Rearranged TCRbeta segments were sequenced at approximately 20X coverage. On the study's bioinformatics: Sequencing errors were corrected by clustering and CDR3s were annotated against IMGT to assign V, D and J genes. Out-of-frame and stop-codon sequences were excluded, and only productive TCRbeta rearrangements were used in downstream analyses. To compute clonality, Shannon entropy was normalized by the log of the number of unique productive sequences and then subtracted from one. Clones differing between time points or between blood and tumor were identified using Fisher's exact test with Benjamini-Hochberg correction, with an adjusted p below 0.01 applied as the threshold. Held by TCRdb, this immuneACCESS table contains in-frame sequences only and omits some clones. Under half of the omission traces to an unresolved V gene where checked; the cause of the rest is unknown. The D gene and trimming were derived from the DNA, and the V and J assignments and clone size from that table. The sample table records approximately 26,000 clones; 86% of these occur just once. The ten largest clones add up to approximately 32% of the sample.

This clone was seen a handful of times. No antigen is known for it. No base-level quality is on record; no much larger clone is a single base apart. Overall study results and their limits: Because the sample size was small (n ≈ 28) and many of the analyses were exploratory, the results are meant to be hypothesis-generating. A pretreatment peripheral blood TCR clonality below the median was linked to improved progression-free and overall survival. At 3 weeks after the start of treatment, tumor-associated TCR clones in peripheral blood had expanded more in patients with durable benefit (n ≈ 24, p = 0.022).

A cohort of approximately 30 patients with locally advanced or metastatic urothelial carcinoma, treated at Memorial Sloan Kettering on a trial protocol, was included. Peripheral blood mononuclear cells were collected from each patient pretreatment and during treatment, giving between 1 and 8 total time points per patient. The Qiagen DNeasy Blood extraction kit was used to purify genomic DNA from total PBMCs and from tumor samples. Collected pretreatment and during treatment, PBMCs were isolated and stored as previously described. Sequences were derived from PBMCs, sampled around atezolizumab (anti-PD-L1) treatment. The chain couples TRBV9 to TRBJ2-3, with TRBD1 identical over 7 junction bases. The source of this sequence is a man in his sixties with urothelial cancer. The CDR3 reads as follows: CASSVEETGFSDTQYF. The DNA is TGTGCCAGCAGCGTAGAAGAGACAGGGTTTTCAGATACGCAGTATTTT.